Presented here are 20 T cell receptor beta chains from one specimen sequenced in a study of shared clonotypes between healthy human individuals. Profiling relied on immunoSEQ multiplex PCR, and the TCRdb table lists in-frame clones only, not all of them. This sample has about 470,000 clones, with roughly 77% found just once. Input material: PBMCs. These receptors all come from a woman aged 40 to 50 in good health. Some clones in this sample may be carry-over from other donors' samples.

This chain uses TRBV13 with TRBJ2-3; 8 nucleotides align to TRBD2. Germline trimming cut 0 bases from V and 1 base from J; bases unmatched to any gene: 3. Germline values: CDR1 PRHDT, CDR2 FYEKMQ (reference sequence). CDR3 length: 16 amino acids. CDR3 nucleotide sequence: TGTGCCAGCAGCTTAGGCGCGGGAGGAGGCACAGATACGCAGTATTTT. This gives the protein CASSLGAGGGTDTQYF.

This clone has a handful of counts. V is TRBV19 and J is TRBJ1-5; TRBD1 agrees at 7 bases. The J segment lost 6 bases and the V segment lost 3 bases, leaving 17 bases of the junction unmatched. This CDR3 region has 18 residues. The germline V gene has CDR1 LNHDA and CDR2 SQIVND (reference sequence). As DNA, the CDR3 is TGTGCCAGTAGTATGACGGGCTTGGCACAGGGGTGGGTTCAGCCCCAGCATTTT. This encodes CASSMTGLAQGWVQPQHF.

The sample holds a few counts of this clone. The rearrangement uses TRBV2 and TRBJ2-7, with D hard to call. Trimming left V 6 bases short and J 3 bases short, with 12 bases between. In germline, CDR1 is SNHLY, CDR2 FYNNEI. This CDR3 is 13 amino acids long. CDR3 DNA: TGTGCCAGCAGGAACGACCCTTACTACGAGCAGTACTTC. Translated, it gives CASRNDPYYEQYF.

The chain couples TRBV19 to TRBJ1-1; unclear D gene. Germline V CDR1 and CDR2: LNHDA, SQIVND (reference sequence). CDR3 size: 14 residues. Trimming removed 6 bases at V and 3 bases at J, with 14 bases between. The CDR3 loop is CASRPERVYTEAFF. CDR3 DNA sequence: TGTGCCAGTAGACCAGAGCGGGTGTACACTGAAGCTTTCTTT.

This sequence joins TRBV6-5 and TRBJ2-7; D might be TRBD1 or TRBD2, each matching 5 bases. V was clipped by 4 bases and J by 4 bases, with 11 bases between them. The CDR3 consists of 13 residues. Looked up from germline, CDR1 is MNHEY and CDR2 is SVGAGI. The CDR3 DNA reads TGTGCCAGCAGTTCGGGACCCTCATACGAGCAGTACTTC. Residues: CASSSGPSYEQYF.

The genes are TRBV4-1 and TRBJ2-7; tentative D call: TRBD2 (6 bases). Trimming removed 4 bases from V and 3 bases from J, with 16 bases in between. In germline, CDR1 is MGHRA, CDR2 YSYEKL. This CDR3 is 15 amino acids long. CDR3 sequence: CASSPVEGRDYEQYF. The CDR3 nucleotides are TGCGCCAGCAGCCCGGTGGAGGGCAGGGACTACGAGCAGTACTTC.

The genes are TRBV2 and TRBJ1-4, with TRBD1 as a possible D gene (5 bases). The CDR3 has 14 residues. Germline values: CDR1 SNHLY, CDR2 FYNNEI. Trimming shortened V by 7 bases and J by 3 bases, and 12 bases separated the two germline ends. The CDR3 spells CASNRQPPNEKLFF. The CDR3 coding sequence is TGTGCCAGCAACCGACAGCCCCCTAATGAAAAACTGTTTTTT.

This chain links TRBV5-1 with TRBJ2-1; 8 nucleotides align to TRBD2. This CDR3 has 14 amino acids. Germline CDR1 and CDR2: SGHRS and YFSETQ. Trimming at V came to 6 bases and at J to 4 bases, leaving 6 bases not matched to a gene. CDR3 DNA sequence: TGCGCCAGCACGACTAGCGTAGCTTACAATGAGCAGTTCTTC. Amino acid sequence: CASTTSVAYNEQFF.

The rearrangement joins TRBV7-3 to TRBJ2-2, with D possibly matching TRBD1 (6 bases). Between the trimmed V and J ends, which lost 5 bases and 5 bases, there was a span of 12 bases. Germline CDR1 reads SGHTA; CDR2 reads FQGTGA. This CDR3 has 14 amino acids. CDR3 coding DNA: TGTGCCAGCAGCAGATTTCAGGGGACCGGGGAGCTGTTTTTT. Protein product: CASSRFQGTGELFF.

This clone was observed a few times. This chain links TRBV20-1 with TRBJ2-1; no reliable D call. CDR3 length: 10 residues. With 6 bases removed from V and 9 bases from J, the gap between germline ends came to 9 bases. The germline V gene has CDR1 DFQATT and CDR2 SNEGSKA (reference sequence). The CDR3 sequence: CSAPLREQFF. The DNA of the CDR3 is TGCAGTGCCCCGCTGCGTGAGCAGTTCTTC.

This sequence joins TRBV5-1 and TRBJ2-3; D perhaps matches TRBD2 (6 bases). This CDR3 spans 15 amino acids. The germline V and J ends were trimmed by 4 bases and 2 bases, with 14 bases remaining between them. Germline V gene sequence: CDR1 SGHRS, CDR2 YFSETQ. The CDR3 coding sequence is TGCGCCAGCAGCCCAGGACTACCCCCCACAGATACGCAGTATTTT. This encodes CASSPGLPPTDTQYF.

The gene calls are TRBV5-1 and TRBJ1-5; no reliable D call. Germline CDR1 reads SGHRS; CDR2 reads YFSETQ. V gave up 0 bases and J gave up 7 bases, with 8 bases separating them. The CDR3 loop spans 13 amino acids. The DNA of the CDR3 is TGCGCCAGCAGCTTGGCCCCGGGCCAGCCCCAGCATTTT. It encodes CASSLAPGQPQHF.

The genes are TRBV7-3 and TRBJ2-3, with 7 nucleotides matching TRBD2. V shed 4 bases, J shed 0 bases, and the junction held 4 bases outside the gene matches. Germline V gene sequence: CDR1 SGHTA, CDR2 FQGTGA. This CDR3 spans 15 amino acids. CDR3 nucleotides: TGTGCCAGCAGCTATACTAGCGCAAGCACAGATACGCAGTATTTT. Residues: CASSYTSASTDTQYF.

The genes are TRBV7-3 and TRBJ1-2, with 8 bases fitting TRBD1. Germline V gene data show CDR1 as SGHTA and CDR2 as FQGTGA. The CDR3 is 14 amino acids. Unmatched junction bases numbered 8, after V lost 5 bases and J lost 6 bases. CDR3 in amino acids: CASSRTGQDDGYTF. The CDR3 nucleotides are TGTGCCAGCAGCCGGACAGGGCAGGATGATGGCTACACCTTC.

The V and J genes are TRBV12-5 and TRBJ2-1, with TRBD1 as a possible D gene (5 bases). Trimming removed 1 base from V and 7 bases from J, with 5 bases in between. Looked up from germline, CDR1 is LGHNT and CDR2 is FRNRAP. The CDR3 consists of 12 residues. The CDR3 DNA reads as TGTGCTAGTGGTTTGGAGGGGAATGAGCAGTTCTTC. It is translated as CASGLEGNEQFF.

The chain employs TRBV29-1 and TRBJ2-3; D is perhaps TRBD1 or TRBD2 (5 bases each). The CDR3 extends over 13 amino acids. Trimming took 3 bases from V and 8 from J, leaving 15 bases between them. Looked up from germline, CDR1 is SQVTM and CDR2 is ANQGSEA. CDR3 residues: CSVEGQGGGTQYF. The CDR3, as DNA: TGCAGCGTTGAGGGGCAGGGCGGAGGTACGCAGTATTTT.

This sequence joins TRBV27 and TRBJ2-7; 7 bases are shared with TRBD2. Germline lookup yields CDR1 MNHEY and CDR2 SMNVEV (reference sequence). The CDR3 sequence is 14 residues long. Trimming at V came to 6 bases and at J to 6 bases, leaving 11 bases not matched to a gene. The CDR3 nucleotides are TGTGCCAGCAGCCCGGCGTGGGGGGGATCCGAGCAGTACTTC. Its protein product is CASSPAWGGSEQYF.

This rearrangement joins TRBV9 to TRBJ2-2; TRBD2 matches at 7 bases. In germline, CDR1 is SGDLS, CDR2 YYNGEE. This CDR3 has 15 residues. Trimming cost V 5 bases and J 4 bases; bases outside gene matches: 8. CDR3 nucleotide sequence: TGTGCCAGCAGTGTCCGGACTAGGGGCACCGGGGAGCTGTTTTTT. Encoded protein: CASSVRTRGTGELFF.

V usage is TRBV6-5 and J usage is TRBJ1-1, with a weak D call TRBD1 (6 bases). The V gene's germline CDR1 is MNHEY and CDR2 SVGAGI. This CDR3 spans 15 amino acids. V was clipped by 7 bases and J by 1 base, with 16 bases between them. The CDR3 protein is CASTRGPPRNTEAFF. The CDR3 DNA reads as TGTGCCAGCACCAGGGGACCGCCAAGGAACACTGAAGCTTTCTTT.

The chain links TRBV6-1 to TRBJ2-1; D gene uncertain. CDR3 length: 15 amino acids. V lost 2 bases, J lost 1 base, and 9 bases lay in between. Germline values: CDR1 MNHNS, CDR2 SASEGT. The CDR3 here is CASSELAISYNEQFF. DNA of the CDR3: TGTGCCAGCAGTGAACTGGCTATTTCCTACAATGAGCAGTTCTTC.